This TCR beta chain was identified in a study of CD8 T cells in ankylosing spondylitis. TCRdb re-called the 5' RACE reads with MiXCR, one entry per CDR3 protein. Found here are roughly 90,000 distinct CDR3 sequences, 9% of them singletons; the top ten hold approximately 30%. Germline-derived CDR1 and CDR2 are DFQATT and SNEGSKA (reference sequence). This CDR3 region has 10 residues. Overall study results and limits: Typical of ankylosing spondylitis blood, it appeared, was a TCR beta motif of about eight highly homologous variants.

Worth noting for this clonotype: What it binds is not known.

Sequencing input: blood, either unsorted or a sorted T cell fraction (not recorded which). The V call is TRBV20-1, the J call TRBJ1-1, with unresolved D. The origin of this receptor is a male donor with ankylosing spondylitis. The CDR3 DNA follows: TGCCTGCCGGAGAACACTGAAGCTTTCTTT. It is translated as CLPENTEAFF.